Shown below are 21 T cell receptor beta chains from a single sample sequenced in a study of beta chain features in type 1 diabetes. Overall study findings and caveats: TCRB CDR3s were moderately but significantly shorter in Type 1 diabetes patients in all four CD4+ subsets.

Investigators reverse transcribed all isolated RNA, so they sequenced expressed TCRB transcripts. Only in-frame clones appear in the TCRdb table, and some are missing; sequencing was by immunoSEQ multiplex PCR. Of around 140,000 clones listed, around 8.8% are singletons. These receptors have no known antigen. The specimen was central memory CD4+ T cells from blood. The origin of the receptors is a man aged 25 to 40 with type 1 diabetes.

The chain couples TRBV7-2 to TRBJ2-5; TRBD2 matches at 9 bases. With V trimmed by 4 bases and J by 4 bases, 7 bases remained unmatched. CDR3 length: 15 residues. Germline loops: CDR1 SGHTA, CDR2 FQGNSA. The CDR3 sequence: CASSSGLAETETQYF. DNA for the CDR3: TGTGCCAGCAGCTCGGGACTAGCCGAGACAGAGACCCAGTACTTC.

This clone was counted a few times. This sequence joins TRBV30 and TRBJ2-7, with D perhaps TRBD1 (7 bases). The CDR3 totals 12 residues. V was pared by 5 bases and J by 2 bases, with 10 bases between. Germline lookup yields CDR1 GTSNPN and CDR2 SVGIG (reference sequence). DNA for the CDR3: TGTGCCTGGTCCAGGGGGGCCTACGAGCAGTACTTC. The encoded protein is CAWSRGAYEQYF.

For the CDR3, the DNA is TGTGCCAGCAGTCTCGACAGGTGGACCACTGAAGCTTTCTTT. Its translation is CASSLDRWTTEAFF. The rearrangement links TRBV5-4 to TRBJ1-1, with D perhaps TRBD1 (6 bases). The length of the CDR3 is 14 residues. The germline gives CDR1 SGHNT, CDR2 YYREEE (reference sequence). Trimming removed 5 bases from V and 4 bases from J, with 15 bases in between.

The V and J genes are TRBV7-2 and TRBJ1-2, with D possibly TRBD1 on 6 matching bases. Germline V gene sequence: CDR1 SGHTA, CDR2 FQGNSA. Trimming removed 5 bases from V and 3 bases from J, with 16 bases in between. The CDR3 has 15 residues. Here the CDR3 reads CASSPLAGGYYGYTF. CDR3 sequence (DNA): TGTGCCAGCAGCCCGCTTGCGGGGGGCTACTATGGCTACACCTTC.

V gene TRBV4-2 combines with J gene TRBJ1-1; 7 nucleotides align to TRBD1. V gave up 6 bases and J gave up 2 bases; unmatched junction bases: 3. CDR1 LGHNA and CDR2 YNFKEQ come from the germline V gene. This CDR3 spans 13 amino acids. In nucleotides, the CDR3 is TGTGCCAGCAGTGGGACAGAAAACACTGAAGCTTTCTTT. Amino acids: CASSGTENTEAFF.

The sample holds a few counts of this clone. V and J are TRBV29-1 and TRBJ1-2; TRBD1 is a possible D gene (6 bases). Trimming took 5 bases from V and 6 from J, leaving 22 bases between them. CDR1 is SQVTM and CDR2 is ANQGSEA in the germline V gene. This CDR3 is built from 15 residues. This chain's CDR3 is CSVRGSGRGDDGYTF. The CDR3 nucleotides read TGCAGCGTTAGGGGGTCAGGGAGAGGCGATGATGGCTACACCTTC.

This chain uses TRBV7-2 with TRBJ2-7; TRBD2 matches 10 bases. This CDR3 comprises 14 residues. Germline loops: CDR1 SGHTA, CDR2 FQGNSA. The V and J ends lost 4 bases and 3 bases, in that order; junction bases with no gene match: 3. CDR3 sequence: CASSSTSGDYEQYF. The CDR3 region has the DNA TGTGCCAGCAGCTCCACTAGCGGGGACTACGAGCAGTACTTC.

This clone was recorded a few times. The chain uses TRBV19 and TRBJ2-6, with a weak D call TRBD1 (6 bases). The CDR3 has 19 residues. Trimming left V 5 bases short and J 0 bases short, with 20 bases between. CDR1 and CDR2 from the germline V gene are LNHDA and SQIVND (reference sequence). The CDR3 sequence is CASSVTGSLSLSGANVLTF. As DNA, the CDR3 is TGTGCCAGTAGTGTAACAGGGAGCCTCTCTCTCTCTGGGGCCAACGTCCTGACTTTC.

The table lists this clone with a few counts. The V and J genes are TRBV2 and TRBJ1-2; TRBD1 matches at 9 bases. The CDR3 has 14 amino acids. J was trimmed by 7 bases and V by 5 bases; bases with no gene match: 8. The germline CDR1 and CDR2 sequences are SNHLY and FYNNEI. CDR3 sequence (DNA): TGTGCCAGCAGTTCCGGGACAGGGATTGGTGGCTACACCTTC. It specifies CASSSGTGIGGYTF.

The chain links TRBV2 to TRBJ1-5; weak D call: TRBD1 (5 bases). Germline V gives CDR1 SNHLY, CDR2 FYNNEI. The CDR3 contains 15 residues. The V end lost 2 bases, the J end lost 2 bases, and 10 bases lay between the germline ends. The chain's CDR3 is CASSERAGGNQPQHF. The CDR3 bases are TGTGCCAGCAGTGAAAGGGCGGGGGGCAATCAGCCCCAGCATTTT.

The V and J genes are TRBV5-1 and TRBJ1-5; 11 nucleotides match TRBD1. With 4 bases clipped from V and 1 base from J, the junction kept 4 bases outside the gene matches. CDR1 and CDR2 (germline): SGHRS, YFSETQ. The CDR3 extends over 16 amino acids. The CDR3 sequence is CASSPGQGGSNQPQHF. The CDR3 DNA sequence: TGCGCCAGCAGCCCGGGACAGGGGGGGAGCAATCAGCCCCAGCATTTT.

V gene TRBV15 combines with J gene TRBJ2-3, with D hard to call. Germline CDR1 LNHNV, CDR2 YYDKDF (reference sequence). The CDR3 covers 14 residues. V was shortened by 4 bases and J by 3 bases, with 11 bases between the two germline ends. The CDR3 region has the DNA TGTGCCACCAGCACCCCACACCGAACAGATACGCAGTATTTT. Protein sequence: CATSTPHRTDTQYF. The variable domain in full, with the rest retrieved from reference TRBV15 and TRBJ2-3, is DAMVIQNPRYQVTQFGKPVTLSCSQTLNHNVMYWYQQKSSQAPKLLFHYYDKDFNNEADTPDNFQSRRPNTSFCFLDIRSPGLGDTAMYLCATSTPHRTDTQYFGPGTRLTVL.

The chain carries TRBV2 and TRBJ1-5; TRBD1 matches at 7 bases. Germline CDR1 reads SNHLY; CDR2 reads FYNNEI. The CDR3 is made up of 14 amino acids. The ends lost 7 bases at V and 4 bases at J; junction bases unmatched: 7. CDR3 in DNA: TGTGCCAGCATCCGAGACAGGGCAAATCAGCCCCAGCATTTT. The encoded protein is CASIRDRANQPQHF.

The J gene is TRBJ2-4, the V gene TRBV6-5; 7 bases line up with TRBD2. This CDR3 comprises 15 residues. From germline, CDR1 is MNHEY and CDR2 SVGAGI. With V trimmed by 6 bases and J by 4 bases, 9 bases remained unmatched. CDR3 nucleotide sequence: TGTGCCAGCAGCCAAGGTGGGGGGGGAAAAAACATTCAGTACTTC. This gives the protein CASSQGGGGKNIQYF.

This rearrangement joins TRBV2 to TRBJ1-1; no reliable D call. The V gene's germline CDR1 is SNHLY and CDR2 FYNNEI. CDR3 length equals 12 residues. Deletions cut 6 bases from V and 7 bases from J, with 12 bases between. The CDR3 spells CASRSSSGEAFF. CDR3 bases: TGTGCCAGCAGGTCGAGCTCTGGTGAAGCTTTCTTT.

The rearrangement links TRBV5-4 to TRBJ2-5, with TRBD1 identical over 7 bases. V gave up 6 bases and J gave up 2 bases; unmatched junction bases: 7. Germline CDR1 and CDR2: SGHNT and YYREEE (reference sequence). The CDR3 totals 14 residues. The CDR3 region is CASKTGQPQETQYF. CDR3 coding DNA: TGTGCCAGCAAGACGGGACAGCCACAAGAGACCCAGTACTTC. The full variable domain, completed using reference TRBV5-4 and TRBJ2-5, is ETGVTQSPTHLIKTRGQQVTLRCSSQSGHNTVSWYQQALGQGPQFIFQYYREEENGRGNFPPRFSGLQFPNYSSELNVNALELDDSALYLCASKTGQPQETQYFGPGTRLLVL.

This clone was found a few times. The DNA of the CDR3 is TGCGCCAGCAGCTTAAGGGGGGGGCCAGGTTACGAGCAGTACTTC. This codes for CASSLRGGPGYEQYF. The V call is TRBV5-1, the J call TRBJ2-7; D might be TRBD2 (7 bases). The CDR3 length is 15 residues. Per the germline V gene, CDR1 is SGHRS and CDR2 is YFSETQ. V was trimmed by 2 bases and J by 4 bases, leaving 16 bases between them.

This rearrangement joins TRBV5-1 to TRBJ2-5, with 9 positions matching TRBD2. The CDR3 spans 16 residues. In germline, CDR1 is SGHRS, CDR2 YFSETQ. With V trimmed by 4 bases and J by 0 bases, 7 bases remained unmatched. This CDR3 is CASSVLAGTYQETQYF. DNA of the CDR3: TGCGCCAGCAGCGTCCTAGCGGGGACCTACCAAGAGACCCAGTACTTC.

The gene calls are TRBV4-3 and TRBJ1-2; no clear D. The CDR3 sequence is 13 residues long. V was cut by 4 bases and J by 5 bases, with 11 bases left in between. Germline CDR1 reads LGHNA; CDR2 reads YSLEER. CDR3 nucleotides: TGCGCCAGCAGCCCAAATTCGCGATATGGCTACACCTTC. This sequence encodes CASSPNSRYGYTF.

The chain links TRBV30 to TRBJ2-1, with TRBD2 identical over 7 bases. CDR1 is GTSNPN, CDR2 SVGIG, per germline (reference sequence). There are 14 residues in the CDR3. Trimming took 2 bases from V and 5 from J; bases not matched to a gene: 6. CDR3: CAWSNGGSDNEQFF. The CDR3 nucleotides read TGTGCCTGGAGTAACGGGGGGTCCGACAATGAGCAGTTCTTC. Using reference TRBV30 and TRBJ2-1 for the parts outside the CDR3, the full variable domain is SQTIHQWPATLVQPVGSPLSLECTVEGTSNPNLYWYRQAAGRGLQLLFYSVGIGQISSEVPQNLSASRPQDRQFILSSKKLLLSDSGFYLCAWSNGGSDNEQFFGPGTRLTVL.

This clone was picked up a small number of times. The rearrangement joins TRBV9 to TRBJ1-2; 8 bases are a match to TRBD1. V was pared by 4 bases and J by 7 bases, with 12 bases of the junction left unmatched. The CDR3 covers 15 residues. The germline gives CDR1 SGDLS, CDR2 YYNGEE. CDR3 protein: CASSPRPTGEGGYTF. DNA for the CDR3: TGTGCCAGCAGCCCTCGCCCGACAGGGGAGGGTGGCTACACCTTC.